Shown below are 13 T cell receptor beta chains from a single sample sequenced in a study of CD8+CD57+ T cells in acquired aplastic anemia. For CDR3 and TCR beta VDJ profiling, genomic DNA was the template used. MiXCR, applied by TCRdb to the reads, yields one record per CDR3 protein. The data contain 180,000 or so distinct CDR3 sequences, approximately 52% of them seen just once; the ten biggest clones take up about 1.8%. For sequencing, patients were chosen who had shown expansion of CD8+CD57+ cells by flow cytometry. Input material: sorted CD4+, CD8+, or CD8+CD57+ T cells (not recorded which) from PBMCs. Receptor source: a human donor with aplastic anemia.

The chain has TRBV19 and TRBJ2-5, with D perhaps matching TRBD1 or TRBD2 (6 bases each). V gave up 7 bases and J gave up 4 bases, with 16 bases separating them. This CDR3 is 14 amino acids long. Germline V gives CDR1 LNHDA, CDR2 SQIVND (reference sequence). CDR3 in amino acids: CASTSGGEVETQYF. The CDR3 DNA is TGTGCCAGTACTTCCGGGGGCGAAGTAGAGACCCAGTACTTC. Full variable domain (remainder filled in from reference TRBV19 and TRBJ2-5): DGGITQSPKYLFRKEGQNVTLSCEQNLNHDAMYWYRQDPGQGLRLIYYSQIVNDFQKGDIAEGYSVSREKKESFPLTVTSAQKNPTAFYLCASTSGGEVETQYFGPGTRLLVL.

This clonotype was observed many times. This sequence joins TRBV18 and TRBJ1-6; D not certain. Per the germline V gene, CDR1 is KGHSH and CDR2 is LQKENI. The CDR3 spans 16 residues. The V gene lost 6 bases and the J gene lost 0 bases, with 12 bases spanning the gap. The CDR3 sequence: CASSPRADSYNSPLHF. CDR3 bases: TGTGCCAGCTCGCCCCGAGCGGACTCCTATAATTCACCCCTCCACTTT.

This sequence joins TRBV6-1 and TRBJ1-1; maybe TRBD1 (5 bases). From germline, CDR1 is MNHNS and CDR2 SASEGT. The length of the CDR3 is 15 residues. Trimming took 2 bases from V and 1 from J, leaving 11 bases between them. CDR3 residues: CASSEQPQANTEAFF. The CDR3 nucleotides are TGTGCCAGCAGTGAACAGCCACAGGCGAACACTGAAGCTTTCTTT.

To note about this clonotype: It may be a read error: a sequence one base away is much more abundant. The chain has TRBV6-5 and TRBJ1-2; no clear D. V gave up 4 bases and J gave up 6 bases, with 15 bases separating them. Germline values: CDR1 MNHEY, CDR2 SVGAGI. The CDR3 is 14 residues long. CDR3 residues: CASSSDGTLHGYTF. The CDR3 DNA reads TGTGCCAGCAGTTCGGATGGAACCCTCCATGGCTACACCTTC.

There are many counts of this clonotype. The V and J genes are TRBV18 and TRBJ1-1, with D hard to call. V lost 1 base to trimming and J lost 1 base, with 7 bases between them. Germline V gene data show CDR1 as KGHSH and CDR2 as LQKENI. The CDR3 totals 14 residues. DNA of the CDR3: TGTGCCAGCTCACCACTCGGAGGGAACACTGAAGCTTTCTTT. Encoded protein: CASSPLGGNTEAFF.

This clonotype was counted a few times. V usage is TRBV11-2 and J usage is TRBJ1-3; D gene ambiguous. Germline V CDR1 and CDR2: SGHAT, FQNNGV. CDR3 size: 16 residues. Trimming removed 0 bases at V and 0 bases at J, with 9 bases between. The DNA for the CDR3 is TGTGCCAGCAGCTTAGACGTCGGTAGCTCTGGAAACACCATATATTTT. Amino acids: CASSLDVGSSGNTIYF.

This clonotype was seen at least ten times. The chain employs TRBV7-9 and TRBJ1-2; possibly TRBD1 for D (6 bases). Trimming took off 4 bases at V and 7 bases at J, with 19 bases between the two ends. CDR3 length equals 15 residues. The germline gives CDR1 SEHNR, CDR2 FQNEAQ (reference sequence). The DNA of the CDR3 is TGTGCCAGCAGCTCACCCCCGACAGGTGCGGGTGGCTACACCTTC. This sequence encodes CASSSPPTGAGGYTF.

This clonotype has at least ten counts. The chain carries TRBV4-1 and TRBJ2-7; D ambiguous. In germline, CDR1 is MGHRA, CDR2 YSYEKL. This CDR3 has 15 residues. V dropped 0 bases and J dropped 3 bases, with 12 bases sitting between them. The CDR3 loop reads CASSQDPQEGYEQYF. The CDR3 DNA follows: TGCGCCAGCAGCCAAGATCCTCAAGAAGGCTACGAGCAGTACTTC.

This clonotype was found many times. The chain links TRBV9 to TRBJ1-3; 10 bases align to TRBD1. The CDR3 extends over 17 amino acids. Losses at the gene ends were 3 bases for V and 4 bases for J; bases not matched to a gene: 10. Per the germline V gene, CDR1 is SGDLS and CDR2 is YYNGEE. CDR3 sequence reads: CASSAGTGAFQGNTIYF. The CDR3 coding sequence is TGTGCCAGCAGCGCCGGGACAGGGGCCTTCCAGGGAAACACCATATATTTT.

V is TRBV10-3 and J is TRBJ2-7; D is perhaps TRBD1 (6 bases). In germline, CDR1 is ENHRY, CDR2 SYGVKD. The CDR3 spans 17 residues. Trimming took off 0 bases at V and 6 bases at J, with 21 bases between the two ends. The CDR3 loop is CAISESIFGTRGSEQYF. Written as DNA, the CDR3 is TGTGCCATCAGTGAGTCGATCTTCGGGACAAGGGGCTCCGAGCAGTACTTC.

This clonotype was seen a handful of times. A much bigger clone sits one base away, suggesting this may be a read error. Lacking the conserved final phenylalanine or tryptophan, this CDR3 likely reflects a read error. The J gene is TRBJ2-2, the V gene TRBV5-1; TRBD2 might be the D (6 bases). V gave up 1 base and J gave up 1 base, with 8 bases separating them. CDR3 length: 15 amino acids. Germline CDR1 and CDR2: SGHRS and YFSETQ. The CDR3 spells CASSLHGGNTGELFS. The CDR3 nucleotides are TGCGCCAGCAGCTTGCACGGGGGGAACACCGGGGAGCTGTTTTCT.

This clonotype was seen ten or more times. V usage is TRBV5-1 and J usage is TRBJ2-7, with 9 nucleotides matching TRBD1. After removal of 4 bases from V and 7 bases from J, the junction contained 6 bases not matched to a gene. The germline V gene encodes CDR1 SGHRS and CDR2 YFSETQ. This CDR3 is built from 13 residues. CDR3 loop: CASSLWTGAEQYF. CDR3 nucleotide sequence: TGCGCCAGCAGCCTGTGGACAGGGGCAGAGCAGTACTTC.

The rearrangement uses TRBV4-1 and TRBJ2-5; 7 bases map to TRBD2. The J segment lost 0 bases and the V segment lost 5 bases, leaving 9 bases of the junction unmatched. The CDR3 length is 16 residues. CDR1 MGHRA and CDR2 YSYEKL come from the germline V gene. The CDR3 DNA follows: TGCGCCAGCAGCTCCGTACTAGCGTCCTACCAAGAGACCCAGTACTTC. This translates into CASSSVLASYQETQYF.